The source of this T cell receptor (beta chain) is a study of cytomegalovirus exposure and HLA in healthy donors. Study results and caveats: Certain sequence variants were highly shared and formed a cluster, and this cluster was likely a sequencing artifact.

V was clipped by 8 bases and J by 6 bases, with 11 bases between them. This CDR3 has 11 amino acids. Germline V gene lookup returns CDR1 MNHNY and CDR2 SVGAGI (reference sequence). Primers for the PCR totalled 60 Vbeta and 13 Jbeta. TCRdb keeps only in-frame clones here, not all; method: immunoSEQ multiplex PCR. The sample lists about 150,000 clones, over 60% seen once, with approximately 2% in the top ten. This clone appeared a single time. Its matching antigen is unknown. Sequencing was done on a sample of PBMCs. This sequence originates from a man between 40 and 49 years old in good health and CMV-seronegative. This rearrangement joins TRBV6-6 to TRBJ2-7, with D perhaps matching TRBD2 (5 bases). As DNA, the CDR3 is TGTGCCAGCCGTTCCGAGGGCGAGCAGTACTTC. Its protein is CASRSEGEQYF.